A selection of T cell receptor beta chains follows, all from one sample in a study of graft-versus-host responses after intestinal transplantation. The assay was immunoSEQ multiplex PCR, and TCRdb's table has in-frame clones only and misses some. The repertoire holds around 15,000 clones, with 59% as singletons. The material was ileum tissue, obtained 524 days after transplant. The source of these receptors is a human patient who received an intestinal transplant, so some T cells may come from the graft donor. The CDR3 runs from the conserved cysteine through the conserved F or W.

TRBV5-1 CASSPGLAGETQYF
TRBV9 CASSARQGRNEQFF
TRBV11-2 CASSLLAQGRYEQYF
TRBV7-6 CASSSGAGRYEQYF
TRBV2 CASSGLLAVIEQYF
TRBV7-8 CASSLDRAGGGRETQYF
TRBV7-9 CASSFSAGNEQFF
TRBV4-1 CASSQGLAGGQETQYF
TRBV4-3 CASSQDKGANNSPLHF
TRBV2 CASRQTGYEQYF
TRBV5-4 CASSRTERYGYTF
TRBV2 CASIQGEGGYEQYF
TRBV19 CASSIGRGVGDYGYTF
TRBV19 CASAPDSYNEQFF
TRBV30 CAWRQGNQPQHF
TRBV7-2 CTSRDIAGGPDTQYF
TRBV7-2 CASSLTPGGGTEAFF
TRBV30 CAWILRQGLNEKLFF
TRBV6-5 CASSSRQERSYEQYF
TRBV4-3 CASSQETGTGGSPLHF
TRBV5-1 CASSLGTGLEQYF
TRBV10-1 CASSELVGVGTDTQYF
TRBV30 CALVGVGNTEAFF
TRBV11-3 CASTQNAGQGSHGYTF
TRBV4-3 CASSQATGFGELFF
TRBV2 CASSERGTTEAFF
TRBV4-3 CASSQDRRNQPQHF
TRBV6-5 CASSYRAGNYGYTF
TRBV21-1 CASSRPVGGMSQPQHF
TRBV6-1 CASRRGQGGEQYF
TRBV10-1 CASSDQGVRPLFF
TRBV6-4 CASTRDRAQETQYF
TRBV27 CASSAGYNEQFF
TRBV10-1 CASSATGSSETQYF
TRBV10-1 CASSELCRGSYEQYF
TRBV4-3 CASSQTSGGAGGELFF
TRBV4-3 CASSLSLLAGSTDTQYF
TRBV19 CASTSSWDTQYF
TRBV27 CASRPPFATPGLVYNEQFF
TRBV7-9 CASSLGRGAGGSEAFF
TRBV14 CASSQGQGLYFSGANVLTF
TRBV7-5 CARSHLPGHINQPQHF